What follows are 17 T cell receptor beta chains derived from one specimen sequenced in a study of Graves' ophthalmopathy and Graves' hyperthyroidism. RNA transcripts were the template, and TCR beta CDR3 regions were amplified from them. HTBI primers served in a first-round RT-PCR, which a second-round multiplex PCR followed. Using its own MiXCR run on the multiplex PCR reads, TCRdb lists one record per CDR3 protein. Of around 1.1 million distinct CDR3 sequences in the sample, roughly 35% were seen once. The sequencing input was peripheral blood or thyroid tissue (not recorded which). The receptors come from an adult man with Graves' hyperthyroidism.

The chain employs TRBV30 and TRBJ2-5, with D tentatively TRBD1 or TRBD2 (6 bases each). Trimming shortened V by 0 bases and J by 4 bases, and 15 bases separated the two germline ends. Germline assignment: CDR1 GTSNPN and CDR2 SVGIG (reference sequence). The CDR3 totals 15 residues. The CDR3 sequence is CAWSVQGGPGETQYF. CDR3 sequence (DNA): TGTGCCTGGAGTGTACAAGGGGGGCCGGGAGAGACCCAGTACTTC.

Remarks on this clonotype: A far larger clone is one nucleotide away, so this likely arose from a read error. The V and J genes are TRBV7-9 and TRBJ1-1, with unresolved D. Germline CDR1 and CDR2: SEHNR and FQNEAQ (reference sequence). The CDR3 runs to 13 residues. Here the CDR3 DNA reads TGTGCCAGCAGCCCCCCGTTGAACACTGAAGATTTCTTT. Protein product: CASSPPLNTEDFF.

In nucleotides, the CDR3 is TGTGCCATCGGGACAGGGAGAGAGACCCAGTACTTC. Its translation is CAIGTGRETQYF. The rearrangement links TRBV10-3 to TRBJ2-5; the match to TRBD1 covers 9 bases. Germline CDR1 reads ENHRY; CDR2 reads SYGVKD. V shed 8 bases and J 4 bases; nucleotides not matched to a gene: 2. The CDR3 consists of 12 residues.

V and J are TRBV6-2 or TRBV6-3 and TRBJ2-7; the D gene is possibly TRBD1 (6 bases). The germline V and J ends were trimmed by 7 bases and 0 bases, with 19 bases remaining between them. The CDR3 is made up of 16 amino acids. CDR1 and CDR2 (germline): MNHEY, SVGEGT. The CDR3, as DNA: TGTGCCAGCACCAATCCCCGGACAGAACCCTCCTACGAGCAGTACTTC. Its translation: CASTNPRTEPSYEQYF.

This sequence joins TRBV5-1 and TRBJ1-5; 10 positions agree with TRBD1. The CDR3 sequence is 17 residues long. Germline-derived CDR1 and CDR2 are SGHRS and YFSETQ. V dropped 4 bases and J dropped 5; count of bases not matched to a gene: 12. CDR3 sequence (DNA): TGCGCCAGCAGCGAAGCCGGGACAGGGGATCTGGATCAGCCCCAGCATTTT. Its protein is CASSEAGTGDLDQPQHF.

For the CDR3, the DNA is TGCGCCAGCAGCCAAGATTCGGCAGGGAACTACGAGCAGTACTTC. It is translated as CASSQDSAGNYEQYF. The chain recombines TRBV4-3 with TRBJ2-7; D possibly corresponds to TRBD1 (5 bases). Between the trimmed V and J ends, which lost 0 bases and 3 bases, there was a span of 12 bases. Germline V CDR1 and CDR2: LGHNA, YSLEER. The CDR3 has 15 amino acids.

This clonotype was detected ten times or more. The chain has TRBV2 and TRBJ1-2, with D possibly TRBD1 on 6 matching bases. The CDR3 is made up of 14 amino acids. The germline gives CDR1 SNHLY, CDR2 FYNNEI. Trimming took 6 bases from V and 4 from J, leaving 15 bases between them. CDR3: CASSSDRQAYGYTF. The CDR3 nucleotides read TGTGCCAGCAGCTCGGACAGACAAGCCTATGGCTACACCTTC.

Ten or more counts support this clonotype. The chain is built from TRBV5-6 and TRBJ1-6, with 9 bases fitting TRBD1. V shed 4 bases, J shed 10 bases, and the junction held 6 bases outside the gene matches. The length of the CDR3 is 14 residues. Germline CDR1 SGHDT, CDR2 YYEEEE. DNA for the CDR3: TGTGCCAGCAGCCCATGGACAGGGGTGTCACCCCTCCACTTT. This translates into CASSPWTGVSPLHF.

The chain is built from TRBV7-9 and TRBJ2-2; D not certain. The germline V gene encodes CDR1 SEHNR and CDR2 FQNEAQ (reference sequence). The CDR3 sequence is 15 residues long. With 2 bases removed from V and 11 bases from J, the gap between germline ends came to 18 bases. CDR3 region: CASSLSAGPQLELFF. CDR3 sequence (DNA): TGTGCCAGCAGCTTATCTGCAGGCCCGCAGTTAGAGCTGTTTTTT. The full variable domain, completed using reference TRBV7-9 and TRBJ2-2, is DTGVSQNPRHKITKRGQNVTFRCDPISEHNRLYWYRQTLGQGPEFLTYFQNEAQLEKSRLLSDRFSAERPKGSFSTLEIQRTEQGDSAMYLCASSLSAGPQLELFFGEGSRLTVL.

This clonotype was recorded many times. V is TRBV7-9 and J is TRBJ2-5, with TRBD1 matching over 9 bases. CDR3 size: 15 residues. CDR1 SEHNR and CDR2 FQNEAQ come from the germline V gene (reference sequence). V dropped 5 bases and J dropped 1; count of bases not matched to a gene: 5. CDR3 sequence reads: CASSPRTGAQETQYF. The CDR3 nucleotides read TGTGCCAGCAGCCCCCGGACAGGGGCCCAAGAGACCCAGTACTTC.

This sequence joins TRBV5-6 and TRBJ1-2, with D perhaps TRBD1 (6 bases). The V gene's germline CDR1 is SGHDT and CDR2 YYEEEE. This CDR3 has 15 residues. V was cut by 4 bases and J by 5 bases, with 18 bases left in between. CDR3 protein: CASSTARGADYGYTF. The DNA of the CDR3 is TGTGCCAGCAGCACAGCGCGGGGGGCGGATTATGGCTACACCTTC.

The sample holds a few counts of this clonotype. In nucleotides, the CDR3 is TGTGCCACCAGCGTATATAGACAGGGGCGGTTTGAAGCTTTCTTT. Its protein is CATSVYRQGRFEAFF. The chain has TRBV15 and TRBJ1-1, with 8 bases fitting TRBD1. In germline, CDR1 is LNHNV, CDR2 YYDKDF (reference sequence). With 5 bases clipped from V and 7 bases from J, the junction kept 12 bases outside the gene matches. CDR3 size: 15 residues.

The table lists this clonotype with many counts. V gene TRBV2 combines with J gene TRBJ1-4; a possible D gene is TRBD1 (6 bases). Germline assignment: CDR1 SNHLY and CDR2 FYNNEI. The CDR3 spans 15 residues. The germline V and J ends were trimmed by 2 bases and 7 bases, with 14 bases remaining between them. CDR3 nucleotides: TGTGCCAGCAGTGAAAGGGACGGGGGCGGTGAAAAACTGTTTTTT. Translating gives CASSERDGGGEKLFF. Based on the CDR3 plus reference TRBV2 and TRBJ1-4, the full variable domain is EPEVTQTPSHQVTQMGQEVILRCVPISNHLYFYWYRQILGQKVEFLVSFYNNEISEKSEIFDDQFSVERPDGSNFTLKIRSTKLEDSAMYFCASSERDGGGEKLFFGSGTQLSVL.

This clonotype appeared a few times. The rearrangement joins TRBV7-2 to TRBJ2-7; D not resolved. V shed 3 bases and J shed 2 bases, with 11 bases lying between them. Germline V lookup: CDR1 SGHTA, CDR2 FQGNSA. The CDR3 is 14 residues long. For the CDR3, the DNA is TGTGCCAGCAGCTTTCCGGGTTTGACCTACGAGCAGTACTTC. Protein product: CASSFPGLTYEQYF. The entire variable domain, with the rest obtained from reference TRBV7-2 and TRBJ2-7, is as follows: GAGVSQSPSNKVTEKGKDVELRCDPISGHTALYWYRQSLGQGLEFLIYFQGNSAPDKSGLPSDRFSAERTGGSVSTLTIQRTQQEDSAVYLCASSFPGLTYEQYFGPGTRLTVT.

This clonotype was seen a few times. A junction end diverges from the germline sequence, so it may reflect a read error. CDR3 nucleotides: TGTGCCGGCAGAACCGGGACCGATGATGGAAACACCATATATTTT. Encoded protein: CAGRTGTDDGNTIYF. This chain uses TRBV6-4 with TRBJ1-3, with D perhaps matching TRBD1 (5 bases). The germline V gene encodes CDR1 MRHNA and CDR2 SNTAGT. The CDR3 is 15 residues long.

As for this clonotype: A much larger clone differs from this one at a single base, so this may be a read error. CDR3: CATSPRLRRSYTF. The CDR3 DNA sequence: TGTGCCACCAGCCCCAGGCTTCGACGTAGCTACACCTTC. V is TRBV15 and J is TRBJ1-2; unclear D gene. Germline CDR1 reads LNHNV; CDR2 reads YYDKDF (reference sequence). The CDR3 contains 13 residues. With 5 bases removed from V and 9 bases from J, the gap between germline ends came to 16 bases.

This clonotype was counted only a few times. The V call is TRBV20-1, the J call TRBJ2-7, with 7 bases aligning to TRBD1. J lost 4 bases, V lost 6 bases, and 9 bases had no gene match. The CDR3 runs 13 residues. The germline CDR1 and CDR2 sequences are DFQATT and SNEGSKA (reference sequence). CDR3 sequence reads: CSAPQGEPYEQYF. The CDR3 DNA reads as TGCAGTGCCCCCCAGGGGGAACCTTACGAGCAGTACTTC.